These T cell receptor beta chains were read from a single sample in a study of T-cell memory formation after mild COVID-19. TCRdb fed the 5' RACE reads into MiXCR, producing one record per CDR3 protein. The sample records 250,000 to 300,000 distinct CDR3 sequences, roughly 17% being singletons. The specimen was PBMCs or a T cell subset sorted from them (not recorded which). These receptors all come from a man aged 18 to 35 who had mild COVID-19 (a few samples of this study predate the infection). Cell type and time point are not known. Both conserved end residues are part of each CDR3. The D gene is left open where the match is weak. A clone size is listed for some rows: how often the clone was seen (once, few, many), or a class if it is expanded.

v_call,j_call,d_call,clone_size,cdr3_nt,cdr3_aa
TRBV7-8,TRBJ2-2,NA,NA,TGTGCCAGCAGCTTAGAAACCCAGTACACCGGGGAGCTGTTTTTT,CASSLETQYTGELFF
TRBV7-7,TRBJ2-1,TRBD1,few,TGTGCTAGCAGCTTATTTGTGGCCGAGACAGGGGACAATGAGCAGTTCTTC,CASSLFVAETGDNEQFF
TRBV7-2,TRBJ2-3,NA,many,TGTGCCAGCAGACAGAGCACAGATACGCAGTATTTT,CASRQSTDTQYF
TRBV6-2/TRBV6-3,TRBJ1-6,NA,few,TGTGCCAGCAGTTACAATTTCGGGACTTTGGGATCACCCCTCCACTTT,CASSYNFGTLGSPLHF
TRBV6-2/TRBV6-3,TRBJ1-2,NA,NA,TGTGCCAGCGTACAGGACATCCCTCGCAGCTACACCTTC,CASVQDIPRSYTF
TRBV9,TRBJ2-1,NA,few,TGTGCCAGCACCCTCAGGGGCGGTAACAATGAGCAGTTCTTC,CASTLRGGNNEQFF
TRBV5-6,TRBJ1-2,NA,NA,TGTGCCAGCACGCAGGGGTTTCATGGCTACACCTTC,CASTQGFHGYTF
TRBV7-7,TRBJ2-7,TRBD1,few,TGTGCCAGCAGCAGGGGGACAGGGGCGTCCTACGAGCAGTACTTC,CASSRGTGASYEQYF
TRBV5-1,TRBJ2-7,TRBD1,many,TGCGCCAGCAGCCCACCGGGACAGAGTTACGAGCAGTACTTC,CASSPPGQSYEQYF
TRBV12-3/TRBV12-4,TRBJ2-5,NA,few,TGTGCCAGCAGTAGGTGGGCAGAGACCCAGTACTTC,CASSRWAETQYF
TRBV29-1,TRBJ2-1,TRBD1,NA,TGCAGCGTTGAGGAGTGGACAGGAACCTACAATGAGCAGTTCTTC,CSVEEWTGTYNEQFF
TRBV27,TRBJ2-7,NA,NA,TGTGCCAGCAGTTTAACTCGTTCGGCGTCCTACGAGCAGTACTTC,CASSLTRSASYEQYF
TRBV20-1,TRBJ1-4,NA,few,TGCAGTGCTAGAGATGCATGGACAGACGAAAAACTGTTTTTT,CSARDAWTDEKLFF
TRBV7-2,TRBJ2-5,NA,few,TGTGCCAGCAGCTTAAGTCGAAGCGAAGAGACCCAGTACTTC,CASSLSRSEETQYF
TRBV20-1,TRBJ2-7,NA,NA,TGCAGTGCTAGTTCCAGGGTAAATCCTTACGAGCAGTACTTC,CSASSRVNPYEQYF
TRBV4-2,TRBJ2-5,NA,few,TGTGCCAGCAGCCAAGAATATGCTAGCGAGCAAGAGACCCAGTACTTC,CASSQEYASEQETQYF
TRBV20-1,TRBJ2-5,NA,once,TGCAGTGCTGTCCGGACAGTCCAAGAGACCCAGTACTTC,CSAVRTVQETQYF
TRBV3-1,TRBJ1-1,NA,many,TGTGCCAGCAGCCAATTCGGGGCTGGGTGGAACACTGAAGCTTTCTTT,CASSQFGAGWNTEAFF
TRBV10-2,TRBJ2-7,NA,NA,TGCGCCAGCTCCGACGGGAGTACCTACGAGCAGTACTTC,CASSDGSTYEQYF
TRBV5-1,TRBJ2-7,TRBD1,few,TGCGCCAGCAGCTTTGTAGGGGGCGGCGACGAGCAGTACTTC,CASSFVGGGDEQYF
TRBV18,TRBJ2-3,NA,NA,TGTGCCAGCTCACCAGCTCTCCGCACAGATACGCAGTATTTT,CASSPALRTDTQYF
TRBV7-2,TRBJ2-1,TRBD2,few,TGTGCCAGCAGCAACCTAGCGGGGGGGCGGAATGAGCAGTTCTTC,CASSNLAGGRNEQFF
TRBV6-1,TRBJ1-5,TRBD1,many,TGTGCCAGCAGCGGTACAGGGGGAAGCAATCAGCCCCAGCATTTT,CASSGTGGSNQPQHF
TRBV12-3/TRBV12-4,TRBJ1-6,NA,many,TGTGCCAGCAGTTTGAGGGGTAATTCACCCCTCCACTTT,CASSLRGNSPLHF